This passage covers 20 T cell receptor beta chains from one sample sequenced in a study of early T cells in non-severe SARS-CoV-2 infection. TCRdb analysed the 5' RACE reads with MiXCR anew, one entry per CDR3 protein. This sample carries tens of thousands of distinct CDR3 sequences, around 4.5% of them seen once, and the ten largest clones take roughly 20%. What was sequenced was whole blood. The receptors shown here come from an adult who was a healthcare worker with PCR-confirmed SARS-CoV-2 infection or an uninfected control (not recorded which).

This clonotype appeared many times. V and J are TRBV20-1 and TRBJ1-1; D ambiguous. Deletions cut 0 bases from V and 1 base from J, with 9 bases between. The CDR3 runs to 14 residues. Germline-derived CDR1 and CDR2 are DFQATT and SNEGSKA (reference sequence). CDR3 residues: CSARDAVGNTEAFF. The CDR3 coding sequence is TGCAGTGCTAGAGATGCGGTAGGGAACACTGAAGCTTTCTTT.

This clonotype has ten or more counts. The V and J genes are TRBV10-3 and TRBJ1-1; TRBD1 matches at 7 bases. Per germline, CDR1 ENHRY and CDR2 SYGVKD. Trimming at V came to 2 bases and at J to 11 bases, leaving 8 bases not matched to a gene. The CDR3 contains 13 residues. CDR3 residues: CAISEPGTARAFF. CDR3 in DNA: TGTGCCATCAGTGAGCCCGGGACAGCTCGGGCTTTCTTT.

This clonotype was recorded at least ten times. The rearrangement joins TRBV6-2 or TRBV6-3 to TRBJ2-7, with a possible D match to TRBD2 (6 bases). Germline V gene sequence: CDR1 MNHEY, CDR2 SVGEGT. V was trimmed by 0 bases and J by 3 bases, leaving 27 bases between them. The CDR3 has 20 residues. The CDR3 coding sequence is TGTGCCAGCAGTTACTCGATAAGTTTGCGGGAAAACGGTCGGGTCTACGAGCAGTACTTC. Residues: CASSYSISLRENGRVYEQYF.

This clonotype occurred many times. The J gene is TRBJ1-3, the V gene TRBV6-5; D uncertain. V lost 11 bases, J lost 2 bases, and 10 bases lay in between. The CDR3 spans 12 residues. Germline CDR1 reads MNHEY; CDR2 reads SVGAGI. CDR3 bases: TGTGCCGCCTGGAGTGCTGGAAACACCATATATTTT. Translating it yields CAAWSAGNTIYF.

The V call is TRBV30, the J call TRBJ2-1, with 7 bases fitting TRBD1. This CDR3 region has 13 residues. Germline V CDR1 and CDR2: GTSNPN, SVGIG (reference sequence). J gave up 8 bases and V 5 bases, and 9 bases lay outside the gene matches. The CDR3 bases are TGTGCCTGGGCAGGGGGTAGCGCAGATGAGCAGTTCTTC. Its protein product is CAWAGGSADEQFF. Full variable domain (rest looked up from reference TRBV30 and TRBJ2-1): SQTIHQWPATLVQPVGSPLSLECTVEGTSNPNLYWYRQAAGRGLQLLFYSVGIGQISSEVPQNLSASRPQDRQFILSSKKLLLSDSGFYLCAWAGGSADEQFFGPGTRLTVL.

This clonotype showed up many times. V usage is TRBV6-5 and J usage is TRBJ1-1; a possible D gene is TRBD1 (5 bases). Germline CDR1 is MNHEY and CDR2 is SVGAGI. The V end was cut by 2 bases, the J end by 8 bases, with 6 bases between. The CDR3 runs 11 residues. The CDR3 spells CASSYRGEAFF. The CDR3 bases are TGTGCCAGCAGTTACAGGGGAGAAGCTTTCTTT.

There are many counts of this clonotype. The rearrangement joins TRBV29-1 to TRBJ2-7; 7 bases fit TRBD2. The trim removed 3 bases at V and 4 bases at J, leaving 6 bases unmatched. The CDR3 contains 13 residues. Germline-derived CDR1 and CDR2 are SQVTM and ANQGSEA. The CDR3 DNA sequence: TGCAGCGTTGACGGGGCTAGCGGATACGAGCAGTACTTC. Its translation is CSVDGASGYEQYF.

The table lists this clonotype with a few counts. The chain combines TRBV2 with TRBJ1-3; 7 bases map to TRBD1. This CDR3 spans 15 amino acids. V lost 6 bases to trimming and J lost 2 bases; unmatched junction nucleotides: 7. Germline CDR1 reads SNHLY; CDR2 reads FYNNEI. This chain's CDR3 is CASSRTGDAGNTIYF. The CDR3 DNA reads TGTGCCAGCAGCAGAACAGGGGATGCTGGAAACACCATATATTTT.

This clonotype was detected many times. CDR3 nucleotides: TGCGCCAGCAGCTTGGACAGCCCCTACAATGAGCAGTTCTTC. Amino acid sequence: CASSLDSPYNEQFF. The chain recombines TRBV5-1 with TRBJ2-1, with D uncertain. V was clipped by 0 bases and J by 2 bases, with 6 bases between them. The CDR3 contains 14 residues. Germline V gene lookup returns CDR1 SGHRS and CDR2 YFSETQ.

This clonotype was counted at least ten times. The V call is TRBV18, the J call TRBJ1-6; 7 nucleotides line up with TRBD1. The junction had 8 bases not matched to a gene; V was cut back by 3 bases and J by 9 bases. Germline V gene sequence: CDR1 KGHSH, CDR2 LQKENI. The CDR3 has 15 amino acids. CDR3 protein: CASSPGDSFVSPLHF. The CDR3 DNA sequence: TGTGCCAGCTCACCCGGGGACAGCTTCGTTTCACCCCTCCACTTT. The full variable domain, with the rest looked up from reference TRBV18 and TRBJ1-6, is NAGVMQNPRHLVRRRGQEARLRCSPMKGHSHVYWYRQLPEEGLKFMVYLQKENIIDESGMPKERFSAEFPKEGPSILRIQQVVRGDSAAYFCASSPGDSFVSPLHFGNGTRLTVT.

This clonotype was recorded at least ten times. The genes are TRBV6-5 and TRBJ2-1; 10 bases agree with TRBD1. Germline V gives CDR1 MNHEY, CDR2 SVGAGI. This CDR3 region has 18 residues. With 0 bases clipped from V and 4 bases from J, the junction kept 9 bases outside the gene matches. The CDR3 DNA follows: TGTGCCAGCAGTTACTCACCCCCCGGGACAGGGGTATACAATGAGCAGTTCTTC. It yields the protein CASSYSPPGTGVYNEQFF.

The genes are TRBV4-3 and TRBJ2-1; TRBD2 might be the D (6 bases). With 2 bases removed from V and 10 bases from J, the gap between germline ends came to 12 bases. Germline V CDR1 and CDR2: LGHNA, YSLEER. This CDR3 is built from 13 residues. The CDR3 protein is CASSQKLAPEQFF. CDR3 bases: TGCGCCAGCAGCCAAAAACTAGCCCCGGAGCAGTTCTTC.

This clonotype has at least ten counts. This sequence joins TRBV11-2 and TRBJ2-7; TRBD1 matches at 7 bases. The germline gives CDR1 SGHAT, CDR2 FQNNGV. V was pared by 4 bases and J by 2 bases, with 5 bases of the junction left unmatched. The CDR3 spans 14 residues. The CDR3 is CASSSYRGAYEQYF. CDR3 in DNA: TGTGCCAGCAGCTCTTACAGGGGTGCCTACGAGCAGTACTTC. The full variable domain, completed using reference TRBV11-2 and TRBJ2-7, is EAGVAQSPRYKIIEKRQSVAFWCNPISGHATLYWYQQILGQGPKLLIQFQNNGVVDDSQLPKDRFSAERLKGVDSTLKIQPAKLEDSAVYLCASSSYRGAYEQYFGPGTRLTVT.

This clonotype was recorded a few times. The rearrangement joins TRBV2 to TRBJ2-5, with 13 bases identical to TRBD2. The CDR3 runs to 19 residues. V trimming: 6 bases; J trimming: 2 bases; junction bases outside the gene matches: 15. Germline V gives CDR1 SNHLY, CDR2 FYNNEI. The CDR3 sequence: CASSETGTSGKTSQETQYF. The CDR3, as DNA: TGTGCCAGCAGCGAAACCGGGACTAGCGGGAAGACCTCTCAAGAGACCCAGTACTTC.

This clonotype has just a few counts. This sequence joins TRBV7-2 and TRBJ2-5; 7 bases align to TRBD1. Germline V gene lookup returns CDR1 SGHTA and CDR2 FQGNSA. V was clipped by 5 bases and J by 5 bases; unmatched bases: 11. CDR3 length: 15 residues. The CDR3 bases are TGTGCCAGCAGCCTAAGACAGGGTTATTGGGAGACCCAGTACTTC. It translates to CASSLRQGYWETQYF.

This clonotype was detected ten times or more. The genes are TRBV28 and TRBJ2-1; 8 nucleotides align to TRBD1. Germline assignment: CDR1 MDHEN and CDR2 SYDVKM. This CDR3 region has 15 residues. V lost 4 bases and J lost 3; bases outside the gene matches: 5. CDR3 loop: CASSSDRGHYNEQFF. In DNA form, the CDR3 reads TGTGCCAGCAGTTCCGACAGGGGACACTACAATGAGCAGTTCTTC.

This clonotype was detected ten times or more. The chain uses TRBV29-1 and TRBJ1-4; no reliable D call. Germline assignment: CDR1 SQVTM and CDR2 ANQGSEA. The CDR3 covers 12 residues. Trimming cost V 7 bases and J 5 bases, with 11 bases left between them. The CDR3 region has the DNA TGCAGCGGGGGAGGGAAGAATGAAAAACTGTTTTTT. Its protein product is CSGGGKNEKLFF.

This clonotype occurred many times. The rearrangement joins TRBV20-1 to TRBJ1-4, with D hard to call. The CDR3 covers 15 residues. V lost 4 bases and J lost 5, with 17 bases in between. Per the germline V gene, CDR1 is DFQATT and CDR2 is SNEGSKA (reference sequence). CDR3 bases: TGCAGTGCTATGAACATCGGCCGCGCGAATGAAAAACTGTTTTTT. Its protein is CSAMNIGRANEKLFF.

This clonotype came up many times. The CDR3 reads CASSRTVGLNQPQHF. CDR3 nucleotide sequence: TGTGCCAGCAGTCGGACAGTGGGCCTCAATCAGCCCCAGCATTTT. The chain carries TRBV6-1 and TRBJ1-5, with D perhaps matching TRBD1 (6 bases). Germline V lookup: CDR1 MNHNS, CDR2 SASEGT. This CDR3 contains 15 residues. V was trimmed by 5 bases and J by 3 bases, leaving 14 bases between them.

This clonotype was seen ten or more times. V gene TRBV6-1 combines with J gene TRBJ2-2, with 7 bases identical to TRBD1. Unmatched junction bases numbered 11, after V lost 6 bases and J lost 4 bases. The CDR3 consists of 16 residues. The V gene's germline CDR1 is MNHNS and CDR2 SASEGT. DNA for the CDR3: TGTGCCAGCAGAAAGACAGGGTTTGGCGGCACCGGGGAGCTGTTTTTT. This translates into CASRKTGFGGTGELFF.